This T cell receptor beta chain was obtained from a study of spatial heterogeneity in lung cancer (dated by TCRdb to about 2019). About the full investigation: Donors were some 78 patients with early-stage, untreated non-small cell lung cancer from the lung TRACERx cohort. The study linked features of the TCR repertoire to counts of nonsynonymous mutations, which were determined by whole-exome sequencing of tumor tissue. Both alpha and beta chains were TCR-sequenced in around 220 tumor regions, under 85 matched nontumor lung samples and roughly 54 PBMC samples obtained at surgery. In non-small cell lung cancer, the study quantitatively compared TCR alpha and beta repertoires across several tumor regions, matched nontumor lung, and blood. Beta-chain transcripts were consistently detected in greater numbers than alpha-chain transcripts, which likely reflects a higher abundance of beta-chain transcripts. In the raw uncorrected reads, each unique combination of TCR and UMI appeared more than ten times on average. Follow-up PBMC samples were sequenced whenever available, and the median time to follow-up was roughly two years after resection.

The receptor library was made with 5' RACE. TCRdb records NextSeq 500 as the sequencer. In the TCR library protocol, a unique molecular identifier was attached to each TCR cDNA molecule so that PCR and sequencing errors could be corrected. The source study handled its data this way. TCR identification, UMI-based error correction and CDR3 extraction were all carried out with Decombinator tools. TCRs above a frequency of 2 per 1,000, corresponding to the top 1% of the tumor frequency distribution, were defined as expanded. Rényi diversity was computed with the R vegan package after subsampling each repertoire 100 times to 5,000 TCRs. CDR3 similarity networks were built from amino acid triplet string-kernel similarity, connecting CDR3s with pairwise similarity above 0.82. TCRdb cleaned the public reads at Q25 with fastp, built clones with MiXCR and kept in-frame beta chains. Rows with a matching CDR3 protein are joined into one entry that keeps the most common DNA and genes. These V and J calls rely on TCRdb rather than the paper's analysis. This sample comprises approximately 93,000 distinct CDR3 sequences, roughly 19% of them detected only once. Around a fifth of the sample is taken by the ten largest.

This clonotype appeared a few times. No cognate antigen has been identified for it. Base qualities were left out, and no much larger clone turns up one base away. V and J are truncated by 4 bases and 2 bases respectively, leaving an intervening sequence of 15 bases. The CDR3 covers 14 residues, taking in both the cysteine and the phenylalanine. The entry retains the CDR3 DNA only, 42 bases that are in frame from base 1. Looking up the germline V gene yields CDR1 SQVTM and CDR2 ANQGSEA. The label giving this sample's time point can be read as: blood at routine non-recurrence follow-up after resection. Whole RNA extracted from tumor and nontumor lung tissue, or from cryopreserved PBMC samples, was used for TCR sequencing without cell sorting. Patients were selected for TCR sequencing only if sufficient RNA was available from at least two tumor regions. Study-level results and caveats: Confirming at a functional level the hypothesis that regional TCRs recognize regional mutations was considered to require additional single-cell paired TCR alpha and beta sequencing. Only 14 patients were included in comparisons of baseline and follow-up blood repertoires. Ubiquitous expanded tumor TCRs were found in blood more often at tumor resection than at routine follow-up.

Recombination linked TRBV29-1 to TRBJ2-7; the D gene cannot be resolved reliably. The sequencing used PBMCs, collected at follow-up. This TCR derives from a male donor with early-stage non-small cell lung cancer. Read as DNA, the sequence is TGCAGCGTTGGTGTGTTTGACGGTCCCTACGAGCAGTACTTC. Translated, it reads CSVGVFDGPYEQYF.